These 18 T cell receptor beta chains originate from one sample sequenced in a study of blood T cell repertoires in COVID-19. The protocol was immunoSEQ multiplex PCR, while the TCRdb copy is restricted to in-frame clones and leaves out a portion. The repertoire holds roughly 240,000 clones, with about 83% as singletons. What was sequenced was peripheral blood. These receptors were obtained from a woman at least 80 years old with COVID-19, enrolled during active disease.

J is TRBJ1-5 and V is TRBV4-1, with 11 bases that match TRBD1. CDR1 is MGHRA and CDR2 is YSYEKL in the germline V gene. The CDR3 loop spans 16 amino acids. V lost 4 bases, J lost 6 bases, and 8 bases stayed unmatched. Here the CDR3 reads CASSLLGTGGPQPQHF. The CDR3 coding sequence is TGCGCCAGCAGCCTACTCGGGACAGGGGGTCCTCAGCCCCAGCATTTT.

The rearrangement uses TRBV28 and TRBJ2-3; D remains ambiguous. Trimming cost V 2 bases and J 0 bases, with 9 bases left between them. Germline CDR1 reads MDHEN; CDR2 reads SYDVKM. The length of the CDR3 is 15 residues. CDR3 protein: CASSLPVSSTDTQYF. DNA for the CDR3: TGTGCCAGCAGTTTACCTGTGTCTAGCACAGATACGCAGTATTTT.

The V and J genes are TRBV7-2 and TRBJ1-4; perhaps TRBD1 as D (5 bases). Germline V gene sequence: CDR1 SGHTA, CDR2 FQGNSA. V shed 4 bases and J shed 8 bases, with 14 bases lying between them. The CDR3 is 14 residues long. This CDR3 is CASSSSGLREKLFF. CDR3 in DNA: TGTGCCAGCAGCTCCTCAGGGCTACGGGAAAAACTGTTTTTT.

This clone was counted between two and nine times. This sequence joins TRBV7-2 and TRBJ1-6; no definite D call. V lost 5 bases and J 0 bases, leaving 14 bases between the germline ends. Germline CDR1 is SGHTA and CDR2 is FQGNSA. There are 17 residues in the CDR3. Here the CDR3 reads CASSPIPPSSYNSPLHF. CDR3 DNA sequence: TGTGCCAGCAGCCCGATTCCGCCGAGCTCCTATAATTCACCCCTCCACTTT.

This sequence joins TRBV6-6 and TRBJ2-3; TRBD2 might be the D (6 bases). The V and J ends lost 5 bases and 4 bases respectively, with 19 bases between them. CDR3 size: 16 residues. CDR1 is MNHNY and CDR2 is SVGAGI in the germline V gene (reference sequence). The CDR3 reads CASSKPGLTPPDTQYF. The CDR3 DNA reads TGTGCCAGCAGTAAACCGGGACTTACACCGCCAGATACGCAGTATTTT.

The chain joins TRBV6-5 to TRBJ1-4; 10 bases map to TRBD1. Germline assignment: CDR1 MNHEY and CDR2 SVGAGI. The CDR3 extends over 15 amino acids. After removal of 9 bases from V and 3 bases from J, the junction contained 7 bases not matched to a gene. CDR3 DNA sequence: TGTGCCAGTACGGGACAGGGGCACTCTAATGAAAAACTGTTTTTT. Encoded protein: CASTGQGHSNEKLFF.

This chain connects TRBV6-1 to TRBJ2-7; a possible D gene is TRBD1 (6 bases). The CDR3 spans 14 residues. Germline loops: CDR1 MNHNS, CDR2 SASEGT. Trimming removed 2 bases from V and 6 bases from J, with 14 bases in between. The DNA of the CDR3 is TGTGCCAGCAGTGAACGCTATCAGGGGCTCGAGCAGTACGTC. Translated: CASSERYQGLEQYV.

J is TRBJ1-4 and V is TRBV6-6; D remains ambiguous. The germline V and J ends were trimmed by 0 bases and 8 bases, with 4 bases remaining between them. The length of the CDR3 is 12 residues. Germline V lookup: CDR1 MNHNY, CDR2 SVGAGI (reference sequence). CDR3 nucleotide sequence: TGTGCCAGCAGTTACTCGAGCGAAAAACTGTTTTTT. It specifies CASSYSSEKLFF.

This clone has only one observation. The V and J genes are TRBV18 and TRBJ2-5; the D gene is possibly TRBD1 (6 bases). V gave up 2 bases and J gave up 0 bases, with 13 bases separating them. There are 16 residues in the CDR3. Per germline, CDR1 KGHSH and CDR2 LQKENI. The CDR3 nucleotides are TGTGCCAGCTCACCAAGACAGGCGGAGTACCAAGAGACCCAGTACTTC. Protein product: CASSPRQAEYQETQYF. Together with reference TRBV18 and TRBJ2-5, the CDR3 gives the full variable domain: NAGVMQNPRHLVRRRGQEARLRCSPMKGHSHVYWYRQLPEEGLKFMVYLQKENIIDESGMPKERFSAEFPKEGPSILRIQQVVRGDSAAYFCASSPRQAEYQETQYFGPGTRLLVL.

The chain joins TRBV19 to TRBJ1-4, with TRBD1 matching over 11 bases. The germline CDR1 and CDR2 sequences are LNHDA and SQIVND (reference sequence). The CDR3 has 15 amino acids. V was clipped by 7 bases and J by 5 bases; unmatched bases: 6. For the CDR3, the DNA is TGTGCCAGTAACGGAGGGGACAGGGGGAATGAAAAACTGTTTTTT. It specifies CASNGGDRGNEKLFF.

In DNA, the CDR3 is TGTGCCAGTAGTATCGGTTCAGGGTCTTCCTATGGCTACACCTTC. Translating it yields CASSIGSGSSYGYTF. The rearrangement joins TRBV19 to TRBJ1-2, with a tentative D call TRBD1 (5 bases). The CDR3 has 15 amino acids. Germline-derived CDR1 and CDR2 are LNHDA and SQIVND (reference sequence). V shed 3 bases and J shed 4 bases, with 15 bases lying between them. Filled out from reference TRBV19 and TRBJ1-2, the complete variable domain reads DGGITQSPKYLFRKEGQNVTLSCEQNLNHDAMYWYRQDPGQGLRLIYYSQIVNDFQKGDIAEGYSVSREKKESFPLTVTSAQKNPTAFYLCASSIGSGSSYGYTFGSGTRLTVV.

V gene TRBV27 combines with J gene TRBJ1-3; no reliable D call. The CDR3 is 15 residues long. Germline-derived CDR1 and CDR2 are MNHEY and SMNVEV (reference sequence). V shed 5 bases and J shed 2 bases, with 13 bases lying between them. CDR3 in DNA: TGTGCCAGCAGTCCACGGGAGGGAGCTGGAAACACCATATATTTT. Its protein is CASSPREGAGNTIYF.

The CDR3 nucleotides are TGTGCCAGCAGCTTCAGCGGGGGGGCGGTAGATACGCAGTATTTT. Translation: CASSFSGGAVDTQYF. The chain links TRBV7-3 to TRBJ2-3; 10 bases align to TRBD2. V shed 3 bases and J 5 bases; nucleotides not matched to a gene: 5. Germline-derived CDR1 and CDR2 are SGHTA and FQGTGA. This CDR3 spans 15 amino acids.

This clone showed up many times. This chain connects TRBV5-1 to TRBJ1-1; 8 bases align to TRBD1. Germline CDR1 reads SGHRS; CDR2 reads YFSETQ. V was clipped by 3 bases and J by 3 bases; unmatched bases: 4. There are 14 residues in the CDR3. CDR3 in DNA: TGCGCCAGCAGCTCCTTGACAGGGGACACTGAAGCTTTCTTT. Its protein is CASSSLTGDTEAFF.

To note about this clone: This sample also contains other DNA sequences that code for the same CDR3. This chain uses TRBV11-2 with TRBJ1-5, with 8 bases that match TRBD1. Germline-derived CDR1 and CDR2 are SGHAT and FQNNGV. This CDR3 spans 13 amino acids. With V trimmed by 4 bases and J by 7 bases, 3 bases remained unmatched. The CDR3 region has the DNA TGTGCCAGCAGCTCACAGGGGGACCAGCCCCAGCATTTT. Protein product: CASSSQGDQPQHF.

The rearrangement links TRBV3-1 (or the pseudogene TRBV3-2) to TRBJ2-3, with 10 positions matching TRBD2. The CDR3 runs 14 residues. The ends lost 5 bases at V and 4 bases at J; junction bases unmatched: 3. Germline CDR1 LGHDT, CDR2 YNNKEL (reference sequence). CDR3 sequence: CASSRAGGPDTQYF. The CDR3 DNA sequence: TGTGCCAGCAGCAGAGCGGGGGGGCCAGATACGCAGTATTTT.

CDR3 residues: CASLEQGNTEAFF. The CDR3 nucleotides are TGTGCCAGCTTAGAACAGGGTAACACTGAAGCTTTCTTT. The chain links TRBV18 to TRBJ1-1; tentative D call: TRBD1 (6 bases). The V end lost 7 bases, the J end lost 2 bases, and 11 bases lay between the germline ends. There are 13 residues in the CDR3. Germline assignment: CDR1 KGHSH and CDR2 LQKENI.

DNA for the CDR3: TGTGCCAGCAGCTTAACGGGGGGGAACCAGCCCCAGCATTTT. As protein: CASSLTGGNQPQHF. V is TRBV11-2 and J is TRBJ1-5; tentative D call: TRBD1 (5 bases). The CDR3 runs to 14 residues. The V end was cut by 2 bases, the J end by 7 bases, with 12 bases between. Germline V gives CDR1 SGHAT, CDR2 FQNNGV.